The 23 T cell receptor beta chains reported below all come from one sample, sequenced in a study of T-cell reconstitution after alpha-beta-depleted transplantation in children. TCRbeta library construction was performed incorporating unique molecular identifiers. One entry per CDR3 protein, called by TCRdb with MiXCR from the PCR reads. The table records 500,000 to 650,000 distinct CDR3 sequences, 10% to 15% of them present only once. Sequencing was performed on PBMCs, mostly from graft donor cells, taken 360 days after TCRalphabeta/CD19-depleted stem cell transplant. The receptors were gathered from a male patient younger than 18 who had a stem cell transplant for acute myeloid leukemia, so the T cells may come from the graft donor.

The chain uses TRBV20-1 and TRBJ2-3; D is unclear. Germline lookup yields CDR1 DFQATT and CDR2 SNEGSKA (reference sequence). The CDR3 runs to 12 residues. Trimming removed 7 bases from V and 6 bases from J, with 14 bases in between. The CDR3 DNA is TGCAGTGTTAGCCCCTCACCGGATACGCAGTATTTT. Protein product: CSVSPSPDTQYF.

J is TRBJ2-1 and V is TRBV20-1; D may be TRBD2 (6 bases). This CDR3 spans 18 amino acids. Germline loops: CDR1 DFQATT, CDR2 SNEGSKA (reference sequence). V was trimmed by 3 bases and J by 1 base, leaving 22 bases between them. The CDR3: CSARPPLSGSLSYNEQFF. In nucleotides, the CDR3 is TGCAGTGCTAGGCCCCCGTTATCCGGGAGCCTTTCCTACAATGAGCAGTTCTTC.

The chain carries TRBV9 and TRBJ2-1; no definite D call. V was pared by 0 bases and J by 6 bases, with 10 bases between. Germline CDR1 SGDLS, CDR2 YYNGEE. CDR3 length: 14 residues. The DNA for the CDR3 is TGTGCCAGCAGCGTAGCTCCTTTCCGCAATGAGCAGTTCTTC. It is translated as CASSVAPFRNEQFF.

The chain uses TRBV29-1 and TRBJ2-1; 14 bases map to TRBD2. CDR3 size: 18 residues. Germline values: CDR1 SQVTM, CDR2 ANQGSEA. J lost 4 bases, V lost 4 bases, and 12 bases had no gene match. The CDR3, as DNA: TGCAGCGTTGTTTGGGGCGGACTAGCGGGAGGTACATACAATGAGCAGTTCTTC. Protein sequence: CSVVWGGLAGGTYNEQFF.

The table lists this clonotype with a few counts. This chain uses TRBV20-1 with TRBJ2-7, with a possible D match to TRBD1 (5 bases). This CDR3 is 13 amino acids long. Germline values: CDR1 DFQATT, CDR2 SNEGSKA (reference sequence). With 3 bases removed from V and 2 bases from J, the gap between germline ends came to 11 bases. CDR3: CSARMLGAYEQYF. In DNA form, the CDR3 reads TGCAGTGCTAGGATGCTAGGGGCCTACGAGCAGTACTTC.

This clonotype was counted at least ten times. This chain connects TRBV20-1 to TRBJ1-3; 9 positions agree with TRBD1. Trimming cost V 3 bases and J 0 bases; bases outside gene matches: 9. Germline assignment: CDR1 DFQATT and CDR2 SNEGSKA (reference sequence). The CDR3 has 17 residues. The CDR3 is CSAREQGASSSGNTIYF. The CDR3 coding sequence is TGCAGTGCTAGGGAACAGGGGGCGTCGAGCTCTGGAAACACCATATATTTT.

The chain couples TRBV7-2 to TRBJ2-3; D is undetermined. V lost 1 base and J lost 2, with 13 bases in between. Germline CDR1 is SGHTA and CDR2 is FQGNSA. The CDR3 runs 16 residues. CDR3 sequence: CASSLGLPWSTDTQYF. The CDR3, as DNA: TGTGCCAGCAGCTTAGGGCTGCCATGGTCCACAGATACGCAGTATTTT.

This clonotype was counted at least ten times. The chain combines TRBV7-2 with TRBJ2-1; 8 bases match TRBD2. Germline CDR1 is SGHTA and CDR2 is FQGNSA. The CDR3 extends over 16 amino acids. Trimming removed 3 bases from V and 5 bases from J; junction bases left unmatched: 9. This CDR3 is CASSFPGLAFHNEQFF. The CDR3 region has the DNA TGTGCCAGCAGCTTCCCTGGACTAGCTTTCCACAATGAGCAGTTCTTC. The variable domain in full, with the rest retrieved from reference TRBV7-2 and TRBJ2-1, is GAGVSQSPSNKVTEKGKDVELRCDPISGHTALYWYRQSLGQGLEFLIYFQGNSAPDKSGLPSDRFSAERTGGSVSTLTIQRTQQEDSAVYLCASSFPGLAFHNEQFFGPGTRLTVL.

The V call is TRBV5-1, the J call TRBJ2-3; D is perhaps TRBD2 (6 bases). Germline V gives CDR1 SGHRS, CDR2 YFSETQ. Trimming took 7 bases from V and 6 from J, leaving 24 bases between them. This CDR3 is built from 16 residues. CDR3 residues: CASFGTSTSPGDTQYF. The CDR3 DNA reads TGCGCCAGCTTTGGTACTAGCACGAGCCCAGGGGATACGCAGTATTTT.

This clonotype was observed at least ten times. This chain connects TRBV20-1 to TRBJ2-5; the D gene is possibly TRBD1 (6 bases). CDR1 is DFQATT, CDR2 SNEGSKA, per germline (reference sequence). The V end lost 0 bases, the J end lost 5 bases, and 13 bases lay between the germline ends. This CDR3 comprises 14 residues. The DNA for the CDR3 is TGCAGTGCTAGAGATCACAGGGTTTGGGAGACCCAGTACTTC. This encodes CSARDHRVWETQYF.

This clonotype was detected only a few times. V and J are TRBV6-5 and TRBJ2-7; tentative D call: TRBD2 (6 bases). V was shortened by 1 base and J by 3 bases, with 13 bases between the two germline ends. The CDR3 is 15 residues long. CDR1 is MNHEY and CDR2 is SVGAGI in the germline V gene. In DNA form, the CDR3 reads TGTGCCAGCAGTTACTGGGGCGGGAATAGCTACGAGCAGTACTTC. As protein: CASSYWGGNSYEQYF.

This chain uses TRBV25-1 with TRBJ2-3, with 10 bases lining up with TRBD2. The V gene's germline CDR1 is MGHDK and CDR2 SYGVNS. CDR3 length: 16 amino acids. V lost 5 bases and J lost 10; bases outside the gene matches: 15. The DNA of the CDR3 is TGTGCCAGCAGTACATCCGGGACTAGCGCTCGGCTGGCGCAGTATTTT. Translated, it gives CASSTSGTSARLAQYF.

The chain carries TRBV14 and TRBJ1-6, with D unresolved. CDR3 length: 12 amino acids. Trimming removed 3 bases from V and 9 bases from J, with 6 bases in between. Germline V gene sequence: CDR1 SGHDN, CDR2 FVKESK. The CDR3 is CASSQTGSPLHF. The CDR3 DNA is TGTGCCAGCAGCCAGACGGGTTCACCCCTCCACTTT.

The chain joins TRBV6-5 to TRBJ2-1; D may be TRBD2 (5 bases). Trimming cost V 0 bases and J 7 bases, with 16 bases left between them. Looked up from germline, CDR1 is MNHEY and CDR2 is SVGAGI. The CDR3 covers 16 residues. CDR3 DNA sequence: TGTGCCAGCAGTTACTCTCTAGCCCCGAGGGTAAATGAGCAGTTCTTC. It encodes CASSYSLAPRVNEQFF.

This clonotype has at least ten counts. V usage is TRBV20-1 and J usage is TRBJ2-3; 11 bases are shared with TRBD2. This CDR3 spans 16 amino acids. Germline V gene lookup returns CDR1 DFQATT and CDR2 SNEGSKA (reference sequence). V was clipped by 0 bases and J by 5 bases; unmatched bases: 7. The CDR3 nucleotides are TGCAGTGCTAGAGATATTAGCGGGAGGGCCCTAGATACGCAGTATTTT. Amino acid sequence: CSARDISGRALDTQYF.

In its sample, this clonotype was seen a few times. The rearrangement links TRBV5-1 to TRBJ1-3, with D possibly matching TRBD1 (5 bases). Germline-derived CDR1 and CDR2 are SGHRS and YFSETQ. The CDR3 extends over 14 amino acids. Trimming removed 4 bases from V and 5 bases from J, with 13 bases in between. The CDR3 loop reads CASSLGDGRNTIYF. The CDR3 DNA reads TGCGCCAGCAGCCTCGGGGACGGGAGAAACACCATATATTTT.

The chain joins TRBV6-2 or TRBV6-3 to TRBJ2-1; no clear D gene. The V end was cut by 7 bases, the J end by 10 bases, with 17 bases between. Germline CDR1 reads MNHEY; CDR2 reads SVGEGT. The CDR3 contains 13 residues. CDR3 sequence (DNA): TGTGCCAGCACTGAACCCGTACTTTGGGAGCAGTTCTTC. Translation: CASTEPVLWEQFF.

In its sample, this clonotype was seen a few times. V usage is TRBV27 and J usage is TRBJ1-5, with 7 bases aligning to TRBD1. Looked up from germline, CDR1 is MNHEY and CDR2 is SMNVEV (reference sequence). V gave up 6 bases and J gave up 2 bases; unmatched junction bases: 4. The CDR3 spans 14 residues. CDR3 nucleotides: TGTGCCAGCAGCCGACAGGGCGGCAATCAGCCCCAGCATTTT. Translation: CASSRQGGNQPQHF.

The chain recombines TRBV2 with TRBJ2-2, with D perhaps TRBD1 (5 bases). Germline V gene sequence: CDR1 SNHLY, CDR2 FYNNEI. CDR3 length: 14 residues. V gave up 3 bases and J gave up 1 base, with 6 bases separating them. The CDR3, as DNA: TGTGCCAGCAGTGACAGGGTGAACACCGGGGAGCTGTTTTTT. Translating gives CASSDRVNTGELFF. The full variable domain, in which reference TRBV2 and TRBJ2-2 provide the parts outside the CDR3, is EPEVTQTPSHQVTQMGQEVILRCVPISNHLYFYWYRQILGQKVEFLVSFYNNEISEKSEIFDDQFSVERPDGSNFTLKIRSTKLEDSAMYFCASSDRVNTGELFFGEGSRLTVL.

As concerns this clonotype: One end of the junction does not line up with germline, which may come from a read error. V and J are TRBV20-1 and TRBJ1-2, with 7 bases identical to TRBD1. The CDR3 is made up of 10 amino acids. Germline CDR1 and CDR2: DFQATT and SNEGSKA (reference sequence). The CDR3 is CSARDLRGIF. In DNA form, the CDR3 reads TGCAGTGCTAGAGATCTCAGGGGGATCTTC.

This sequence joins TRBV9 and TRBJ2-7, with TRBD2 matching 8 bases. V shed 1 base, J shed 6 bases, and the junction held 6 bases outside the gene matches. The CDR3 contains 14 residues. The germline gives CDR1 SGDLS, CDR2 YYNGEE. The CDR3 protein is CASSVTGGGGEQYF. The CDR3, as DNA: TGTGCCAGCAGCGTAACGGGAGGGGGGGGCGAGCAGTACTTC.

This clonotype has ten or more counts. The gene calls are TRBV25-1 and TRBJ2-7; tentatively, D is TRBD1 (5 bases). V gave up 10 bases and J gave up 7 bases, with 14 bases separating them. This CDR3 has 11 residues. From germline, CDR1 is MGHDK and CDR2 SYGVNS. CDR3 nucleotide sequence: TGTGCCACCTGGACACCAGGGGAGCAGTACTTC. Translating gives CATWTPGEQYF.

This clonotype was seen repeatedly, ten times or more. V and J are TRBV7-2 and TRBJ2-7; 7 nucleotides align to TRBD1. Germline CDR1 reads SGHTA; CDR2 reads FQGNSA. After removal of 3 bases from V and 2 bases from J, the junction contained 7 bases not matched to a gene. The CDR3 covers 15 residues. The CDR3 DNA reads TGTGCCAGCAGCTTCGCCGGGACAGACGCCTACGAGCAGTACTTC. Its protein product is CASSFAGTDAYEQYF. The full variable domain, its missing parts supplied by reference TRBV7-2 and TRBJ2-7, is GAGVSQSPSNKVTEKGKDVELRCDPISGHTALYWYRQSLGQGLEFLIYFQGNSAPDKSGLPSDRFSAERTGGSVSTLTIQRTQQEDSAVYLCASSFAGTDAYEQYFGPGTRLTVT.